Listed here are 16 T cell receptor beta chains from one sample, sequenced in a study of T cell responses to AZD1222 COVID-19 vaccine. Method: immunoSEQ multiplex PCR; TCRdb's copy keeps in-frame clones and lacks some. The table lists just under 55,000 clones, roughly nine tenths of them singletons. Sequenced material: peripheral blood, taken on day 0 of AZD1222 vaccination. The receptors come from an adult in good health.

This clone was observed once. The J gene is TRBJ1-5, the V gene TRBV15; the D is unclear. This CDR3 is 12 amino acids long. Germline CDR1 and CDR2: LNHNV and YYDKDF (reference sequence). V lost 3 bases to trimming and J lost 4 bases, with 4 bases between them. The CDR3: CATSRDNQPQHF. The CDR3 DNA sequence: TGTGCCACCAGCAGGGATAATCAGCCCCAGCATTTT.

This clone was observed a single time. The chain carries TRBV6-5 and TRBJ1-3; the D is unclear. V was shortened by 8 bases and J by 2 bases, with 7 bases between the two germline ends. The germline gives CDR1 MNHEY, CDR2 SVGAGI. This CDR3 spans 12 amino acids. CDR3 protein: CASLSPGNTIYF. In nucleotides, the CDR3 is TGTGCCAGCCTATCACCTGGAAACACCATATATTTT.

This chain uses TRBV19 with TRBJ1-5; the match to TRBD1 covers 8 bases. Germline CDR1 and CDR2: LNHDA and SQIVND (reference sequence). V lost 2 bases and J lost 2; bases outside the gene matches: 5. This CDR3 contains 16 residues. CDR3 in DNA: TGTGCCAGTAGTATACAGGGGGCTATTGGCAATCAGCCCCAGCATTTT. Translating gives CASSIQGAIGNQPQHF.

The chain carries TRBV6-5 and TRBJ2-3, with 9 nucleotides matching TRBD1. The ends lost 6 bases at V and 3 bases at J; junction bases unmatched: 7. This CDR3 region has 15 residues. The V gene's germline CDR1 is MNHEY and CDR2 SVGAGI. CDR3 coding DNA: TGTGCCAGCAGCGCACAGGGGGCGCTTACAGATACGCAGTATTTT. This encodes CASSAQGALTDTQYF.

The rearrangement uses TRBV28 and TRBJ1-1; D is unresolved. Germline CDR1 and CDR2: MDHEN and SYDVKM. Deletions cut 5 bases from V and 0 bases from J, with 10 bases between. CDR3 length: 14 residues. The CDR3 DNA follows: TGTGCCAGCAGTGCCGGGATACTGAACACTGAAGCTTTCTTT. This translates into CASSAGILNTEAFF.

This rearrangement joins TRBV2 to TRBJ1-5; possibly TRBD1 for D (5 bases). Germline lookup yields CDR1 SNHLY and CDR2 FYNNEI. The CDR3 loop spans 16 amino acids. Trimming pared 3 bases from V and 0 bases from J, leaving 12 bases between. The CDR3 DNA is TGTGCCAGCAGTGAGCGGGGCTTCGATAGCAATCAGCCCCAGCATTTT. Translating it yields CASSERGFDSNQPQHF.

This chain connects TRBV11-2 to TRBJ2-7; no definite D call. Looked up from germline, CDR1 is SGHAT and CDR2 is FQNNGV. Trimming cost V 5 bases and J 4 bases, with 3 bases left between them. The CDR3 contains 10 residues. Here the CDR3 reads CASSLYEQYF. The CDR3 DNA is TGTGCCAGCAGCCTTTACGAGCAGTACTTC.

The rearrangement uses TRBV2 and TRBJ1-6; tentatively, D is TRBD1 (6 bases). The CDR3 length is 18 residues. The V gene lost 4 bases and the J gene lost 0 bases, with 16 bases spanning the gap. Germline V lookup: CDR1 SNHLY, CDR2 FYNNEI. CDR3 nucleotides: TGTGCCAGCAGTGGAGAACTCCGGACAGTCTCCTATAATTCACCCCTCCACTTT. Amino acid sequence: CASSGELRTVSYNSPLHF.

The chain employs TRBV7-9 and TRBJ1-1, with TRBD1 identical over 7 bases. The junction had 6 bases not matched to a gene; V was cut back by 5 bases and J by 6 bases. The CDR3 spans 13 residues. Germline V gives CDR1 SEHNR, CDR2 FQNEAQ (reference sequence). CDR3 region: CASSPEGAAEAFF. For the CDR3, the DNA is TGTGCCAGCAGCCCGGAGGGGGCGGCTGAAGCTTTCTTT. The full variable domain, its missing parts supplied by reference TRBV7-9 and TRBJ1-1, is DTGVSQNPRHKITKRGQNVTFRCDPISEHNRLYWYRQTLGQGPEFLTYFQNEAQLEKSRLLSDRFSAERPKGSFSTLEIQRTEQGDSAMYLCASSPEGAAEAFFGQGTRLTVV.

J is TRBJ1-2 and V is TRBV5-4; the D gene is possibly TRBD1 (5 bases). CDR3 length equals 15 residues. Germline CDR1 and CDR2: SGHNT and YYREEE (reference sequence). Trimming took off 5 bases at V and 4 bases at J, with 18 bases between the two ends. The CDR3 DNA reads TGTGCCAGCAGTTGGGGGTCGGACGGATCCTATGGCTACACCTTC. Protein product: CASSWGSDGSYGYTF.

This clone has just a few counts. This rearrangement joins TRBV6-2 or TRBV6-3 to TRBJ1-5; 12 bases are shared with TRBD1. CDR3 length: 16 residues. The trim removed 2 bases at V and 6 bases at J, leaving 5 bases unmatched. Germline loops: CDR1 MNHEY, CDR2 SVGEGT. CDR3 bases: TGTGCCAGCAGTTACCGAGGGACAGGGGGCAGTCAGCCCCAGCATTTT. Translating it yields CASSYRGTGGSQPQHF.

The chain uses TRBV7-8 and TRBJ1-6; TRBD1 might be the D (6 bases). Per the germline V gene, CDR1 is SGHVS and CDR2 is FQNEAQ. V lost 4 bases and J 3 bases, leaving 16 bases between the germline ends. The CDR3 has 17 amino acids. In DNA, the CDR3 is TGTGCCAGCAGCTCCATTGGGGGGGCACTCTATAATTCACCCCTCCACTTT. This sequence encodes CASSSIGGALYNSPLHF.

The chain couples TRBV2 to TRBJ2-3; maybe TRBD1 (6 bases). Trimming cost V 6 bases and J 3 bases, with 16 bases left between them. The CDR3 runs 15 residues. Looked up from germline, CDR1 is SNHLY and CDR2 is FYNNEI. The CDR3 sequence is CASRSTGSDTDTQYF. CDR3 bases: TGTGCCAGCAGGTCCACAGGGTCCGATACAGATACGCAGTATTTT.

The chain has TRBV7-2 and TRBJ2-3; 8 bases agree with TRBD2. Germline V CDR1 and CDR2: SGHTA, FQGNSA. This CDR3 is 16 amino acids long. Trimming cost V 4 bases and J 1 base; bases outside gene matches: 7. The CDR3 is CASSSGSGGRTDTQYF. CDR3 coding DNA: TGTGCCAGCAGCTCGGGGAGCGGGGGCCGCACAGATACGCAGTATTTT.

The chain is built from TRBV5-1 and TRBJ2-3; D may be TRBD2 (7 bases). From germline, CDR1 is SGHRS and CDR2 YFSETQ. V dropped 6 bases and J dropped 2 bases, with 13 bases sitting between them. This CDR3 comprises 14 residues. The CDR3 DNA is TGCGCCAGCAATCAGGGGAGGGTCACAGATACGCAGTATTTT. Translated: CASNQGRVTDTQYF. The full variable domain, its missing parts supplied by reference TRBV5-1 and TRBJ2-3, is KAGVTQTPRYLIKTRGQQVTLSCSPISGHRSVSWYQQTPGQGLQFLFEYFSETQRNKGNFPGRFSGRQFSNSRSEMNVSTLELGDSALYLCASNQGRVTDTQYFGPGTRLTVL.

This chain uses TRBV29-1 with TRBJ1-3; 8 bases map to TRBD1. V dropped 6 bases and J dropped 4; count of bases not matched to a gene: 5. The V gene's germline CDR1 is SQVTM and CDR2 ANQGSEA. This CDR3 comprises 13 residues. Here the CDR3 DNA reads TGCAGCGTCGGACAGGGAGTCGGAAACACCATATATTTT. As protein: CSVGQGVGNTIYF.